This T cell receptor beta chain was recovered during a study of healthy donors' naive CD4 and CD8 T cells. This clonotype turned up a few times. Sorting defined naive CD4+ as CD4+CD8-CD45RO-CD45RA+ and naive CD8+ as CD8+CD4-CD45RA+CD27bright. The CDR3 sequence is 13 residues long. The V segment lost 5 bases and the J segment 2 bases; nucleotides outside the gene matches: 3. CDR1 is SGHKS and CDR2 is YYEKEE in the germline V gene (reference sequence). TCR libraries were built from approximately 490 ng of total RNA by linear amplification. MiXCR, applied by TCRdb to the reads, yields one record per CDR3 protein. The sample includes approximately 200,000 distinct CDR3 sequences, 74% of them seen just once.

The sequence was obtained from a pool of human donors in good health; the sample pools cells from several healthy donors. V usage is TRBV5-5 and J usage is TRBJ2-7, with TRBD1 matching over 8 bases. Specimen: naive CD4+ and CD8+ T cells sorted from blood, pooled from several donors. CDR3 sequence: CASRWTGTYEQYF. The CDR3 DNA reads TGTGCCAGCAGGTGGACAGGGACCTACGAGCAGTACTTC.